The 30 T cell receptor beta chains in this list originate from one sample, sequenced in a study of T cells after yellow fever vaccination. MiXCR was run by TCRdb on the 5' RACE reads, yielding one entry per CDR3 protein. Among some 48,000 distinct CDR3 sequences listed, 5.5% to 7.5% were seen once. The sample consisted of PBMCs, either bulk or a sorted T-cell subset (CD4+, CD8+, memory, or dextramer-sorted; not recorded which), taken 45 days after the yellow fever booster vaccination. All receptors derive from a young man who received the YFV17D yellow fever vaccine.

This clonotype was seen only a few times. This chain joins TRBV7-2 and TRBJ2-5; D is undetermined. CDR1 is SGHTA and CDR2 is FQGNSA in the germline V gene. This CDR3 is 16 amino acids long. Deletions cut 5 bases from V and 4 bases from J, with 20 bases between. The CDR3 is CASSPEINRPAETQYF. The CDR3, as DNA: TGTGCCAGCAGCCCGGAGATAAACCGCCCCGCAGAGACCCAGTACTTC.

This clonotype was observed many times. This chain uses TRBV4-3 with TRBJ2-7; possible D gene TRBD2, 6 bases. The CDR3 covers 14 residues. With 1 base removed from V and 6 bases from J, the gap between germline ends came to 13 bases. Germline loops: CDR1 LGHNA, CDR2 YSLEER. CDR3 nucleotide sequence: TGCGCCAGCAGCCAAGGTCCCGAGGAGGGCGAGCAGTACTTC. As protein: CASSQGPEEGEQYF.

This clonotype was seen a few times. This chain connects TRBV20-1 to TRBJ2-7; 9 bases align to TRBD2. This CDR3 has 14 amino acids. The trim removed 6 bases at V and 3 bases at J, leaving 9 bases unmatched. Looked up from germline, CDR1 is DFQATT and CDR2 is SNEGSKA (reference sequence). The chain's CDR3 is CSALAGPLLYEQYF. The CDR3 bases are TGCAGTGCGCTAGCGGGACCCCTGCTCTACGAGCAGTACTTC.

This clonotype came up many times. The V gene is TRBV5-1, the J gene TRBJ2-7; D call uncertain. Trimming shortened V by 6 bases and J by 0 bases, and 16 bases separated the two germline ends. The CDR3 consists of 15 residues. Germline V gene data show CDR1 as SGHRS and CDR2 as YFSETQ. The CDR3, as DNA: TGCGCCAGCACCCCGGACGGAACTACCTCCTACGAGCAGTACTTC. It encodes CASTPDGTTSYEQYF.

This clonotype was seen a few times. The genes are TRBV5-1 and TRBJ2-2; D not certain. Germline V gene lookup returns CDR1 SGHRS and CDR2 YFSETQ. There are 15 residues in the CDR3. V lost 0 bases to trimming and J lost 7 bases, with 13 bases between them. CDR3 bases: TGCGCCAGCAGCTTGGAACTGGGGTCGGTCGGGGAGCTGTTTTTT. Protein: CASSLELGSVGELFF.

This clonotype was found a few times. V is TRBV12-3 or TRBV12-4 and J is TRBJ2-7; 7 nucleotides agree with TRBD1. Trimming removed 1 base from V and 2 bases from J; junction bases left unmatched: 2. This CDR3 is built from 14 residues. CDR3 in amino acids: CASSLGGQAYEQYF. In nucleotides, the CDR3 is TGTGCCAGCAGTTTAGGCGGACAGGCCTACGAGCAGTACTTC.

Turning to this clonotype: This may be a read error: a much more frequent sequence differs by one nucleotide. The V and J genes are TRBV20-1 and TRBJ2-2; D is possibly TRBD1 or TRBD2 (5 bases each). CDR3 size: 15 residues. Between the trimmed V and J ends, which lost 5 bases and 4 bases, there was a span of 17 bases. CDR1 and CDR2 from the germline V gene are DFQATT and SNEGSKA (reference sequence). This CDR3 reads CSAPRGPAATGELFF. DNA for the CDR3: TGCAGTGCTCCAAGGGGACCAGCGGCCACCGGGGAGCTGTTTTTT.

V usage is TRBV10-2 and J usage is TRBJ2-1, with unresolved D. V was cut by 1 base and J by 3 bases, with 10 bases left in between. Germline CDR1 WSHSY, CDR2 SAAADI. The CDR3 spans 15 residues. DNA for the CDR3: TGCGCCAGCAGTGAGTTTGGCCGAAACTACAATGAGCAGTTCTTC. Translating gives CASSEFGRNYNEQFF.

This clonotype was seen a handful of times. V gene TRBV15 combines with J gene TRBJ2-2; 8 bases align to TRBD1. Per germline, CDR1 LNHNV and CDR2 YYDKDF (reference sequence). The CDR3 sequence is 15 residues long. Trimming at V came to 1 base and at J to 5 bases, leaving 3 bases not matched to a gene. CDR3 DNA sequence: TGTGCCACCAGCAGAGTCAGGGGGCTGACCGGGGAGCTGTTTTTT. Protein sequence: CATSRVRGLTGELFF.

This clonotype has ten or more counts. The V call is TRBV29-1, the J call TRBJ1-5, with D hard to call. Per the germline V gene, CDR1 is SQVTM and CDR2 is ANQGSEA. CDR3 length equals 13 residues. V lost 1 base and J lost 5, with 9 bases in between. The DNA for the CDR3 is TGCAGCGTTGAAGCCCACGTGGATCAGCCCCAGCATTTT. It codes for CSVEAHVDQPQHF.

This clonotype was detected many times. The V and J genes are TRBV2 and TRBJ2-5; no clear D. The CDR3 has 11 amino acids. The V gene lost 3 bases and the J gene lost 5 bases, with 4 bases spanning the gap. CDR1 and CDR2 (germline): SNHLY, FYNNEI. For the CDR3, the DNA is TGTGCCAGCAGTGAGGTCGAGACCCAGTACTTC. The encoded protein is CASSEVETQYF. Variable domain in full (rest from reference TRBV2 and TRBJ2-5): EPEVTQTPSHQVTQMGQEVILRCVPISNHLYFYWYRQILGQKVEFLVSFYNNEISEKSEIFDDQFSVERPDGSNFTLKIRSTKLEDSAMYFCASSEVETQYFGPGTRLLVL.

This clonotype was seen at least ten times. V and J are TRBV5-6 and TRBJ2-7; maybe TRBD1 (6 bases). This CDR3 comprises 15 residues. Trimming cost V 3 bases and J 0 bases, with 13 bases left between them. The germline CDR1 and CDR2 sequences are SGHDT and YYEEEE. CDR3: CASSWDGTPSYEQYF. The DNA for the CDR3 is TGTGCCAGCAGCTGGGACGGGACACCCTCCTACGAGCAGTACTTC.

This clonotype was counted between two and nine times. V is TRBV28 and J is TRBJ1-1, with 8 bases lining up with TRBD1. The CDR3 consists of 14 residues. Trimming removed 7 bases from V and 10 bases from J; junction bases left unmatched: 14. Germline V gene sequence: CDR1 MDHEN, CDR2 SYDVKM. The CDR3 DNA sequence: TGTGCCAGCACCTCCGGGACAGGCAGACTGGGAGCTTTCTTT. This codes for CASTSGTGRLGAFF. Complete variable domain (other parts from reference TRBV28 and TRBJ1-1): DVKVTQSSRYLVKRTGEKVFLECVQDMDHENMFWYRQDPGLGLRLIYFSYDVKMKEKGDIPEGYSVSREKKERFSLILESASTNQTSMYLCASTSGTGRLGAFFGQGTRLTVV.

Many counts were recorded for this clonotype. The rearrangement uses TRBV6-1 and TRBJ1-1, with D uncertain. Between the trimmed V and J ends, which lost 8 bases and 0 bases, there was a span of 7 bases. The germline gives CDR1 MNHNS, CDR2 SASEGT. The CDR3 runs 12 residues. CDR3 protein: CASQNLNTEAFF. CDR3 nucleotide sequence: TGTGCCAGCCAGAACTTGAACACTGAAGCTTTCTTT.

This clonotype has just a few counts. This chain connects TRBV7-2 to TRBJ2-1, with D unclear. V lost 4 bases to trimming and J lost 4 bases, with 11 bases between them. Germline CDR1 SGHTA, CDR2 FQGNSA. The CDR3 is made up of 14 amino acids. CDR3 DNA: TGTGCCAGCAGCTCCCGGACCGGTTACAATGAGCAGTTCTTC. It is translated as CASSSRTGYNEQFF. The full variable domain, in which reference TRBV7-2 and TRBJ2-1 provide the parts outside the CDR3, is GAGVSQSPSNKVTEKGKDVELRCDPISGHTALYWYRQSLGQGLEFLIYFQGNSAPDKSGLPSDRFSAERTGGSVSTLTIQRTQQEDSAVYLCASSSRTGYNEQFFGPGTRLTVL.

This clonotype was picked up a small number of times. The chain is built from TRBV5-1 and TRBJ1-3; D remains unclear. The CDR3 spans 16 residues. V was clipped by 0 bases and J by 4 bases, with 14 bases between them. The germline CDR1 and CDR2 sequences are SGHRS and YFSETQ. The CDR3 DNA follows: TGCGCCAGCAGCTTGGGGTACCTTTCTTCGGGAAACACCATATATTTT. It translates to CASSLGYLSSGNTIYF.

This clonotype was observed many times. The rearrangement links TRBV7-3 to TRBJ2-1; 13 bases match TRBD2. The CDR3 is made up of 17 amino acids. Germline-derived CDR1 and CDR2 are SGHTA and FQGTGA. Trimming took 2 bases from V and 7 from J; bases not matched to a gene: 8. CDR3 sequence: CASSLDQGLAGVNEQFF. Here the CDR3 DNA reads TGTGCCAGCAGCTTAGACCAAGGACTAGCGGGAGTGAATGAGCAGTTCTTC.

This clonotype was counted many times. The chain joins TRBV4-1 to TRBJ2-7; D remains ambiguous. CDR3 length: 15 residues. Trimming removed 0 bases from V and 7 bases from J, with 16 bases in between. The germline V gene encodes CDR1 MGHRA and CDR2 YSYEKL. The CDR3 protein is CASSQEGRPGREQYF. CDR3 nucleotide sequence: TGCGCCAGCAGCCAAGAAGGTCGACCCGGGCGGGAGCAGTACTTC.

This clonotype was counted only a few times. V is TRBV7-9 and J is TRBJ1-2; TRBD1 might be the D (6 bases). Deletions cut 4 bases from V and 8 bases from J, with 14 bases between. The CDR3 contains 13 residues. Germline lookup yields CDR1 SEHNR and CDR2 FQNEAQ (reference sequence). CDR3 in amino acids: CASSSTGLGGYTF. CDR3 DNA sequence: TGTGCCAGCAGCTCGACAGGTCTCGGGGGCTACACCTTC.

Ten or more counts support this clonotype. The CDR3 region has the DNA TGTGCCAGCAGCGGCCGGGACGCAGACACAGATACGCAGTATTTT. It encodes CASSGRDADTDTQYF. This sequence joins TRBV9 and TRBJ2-3; D is tentatively TRBD1 or TRBD2 (5 bases each). Trimming took 3 bases from V and 2 from J, leaving 13 bases between them. This CDR3 has 15 residues. The germline V gene has CDR1 SGDLS and CDR2 YYNGEE.

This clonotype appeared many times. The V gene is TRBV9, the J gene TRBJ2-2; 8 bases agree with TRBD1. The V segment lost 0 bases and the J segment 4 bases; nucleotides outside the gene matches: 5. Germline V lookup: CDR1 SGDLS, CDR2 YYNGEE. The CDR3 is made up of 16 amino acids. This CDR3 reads CASSVGTGIRTGELFF. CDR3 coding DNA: TGTGCCAGCAGCGTAGGGACAGGGATACGCACCGGGGAGCTGTTTTTT.

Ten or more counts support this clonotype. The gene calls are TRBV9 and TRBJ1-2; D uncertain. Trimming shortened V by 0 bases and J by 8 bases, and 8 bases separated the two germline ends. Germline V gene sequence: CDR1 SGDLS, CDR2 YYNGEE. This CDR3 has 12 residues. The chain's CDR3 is CASSVGKGGYTF. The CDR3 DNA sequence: TGTGCCAGCAGCGTAGGGAAAGGCGGCTACACCTTC. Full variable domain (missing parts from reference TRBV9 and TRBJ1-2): DSGVTQTPKHLITATGQRVTLRCSPRSGDLSVYWYQQSLDQGLQFLIQYYNGEERAKGNILERFSAQQFPDLHSELNLSSLELGDSALYFCASSVGKGGYTFGSGTRLTVV.

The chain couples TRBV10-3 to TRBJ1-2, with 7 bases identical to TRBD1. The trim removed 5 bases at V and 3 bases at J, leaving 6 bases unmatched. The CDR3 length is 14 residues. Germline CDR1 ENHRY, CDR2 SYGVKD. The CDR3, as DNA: TGTGCCATCAGTCGGGACAGTTCGGACTATGGCTACACCTTC. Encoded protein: CAISRDSSDYGYTF.

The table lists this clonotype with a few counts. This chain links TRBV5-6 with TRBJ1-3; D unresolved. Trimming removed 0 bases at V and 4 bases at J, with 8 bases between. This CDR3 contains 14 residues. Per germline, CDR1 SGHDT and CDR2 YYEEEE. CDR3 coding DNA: TGTGCCAGCAGCTTGGAAGGGTTCGGAAACACCATATATTTT. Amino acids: CASSLEGFGNTIYF.

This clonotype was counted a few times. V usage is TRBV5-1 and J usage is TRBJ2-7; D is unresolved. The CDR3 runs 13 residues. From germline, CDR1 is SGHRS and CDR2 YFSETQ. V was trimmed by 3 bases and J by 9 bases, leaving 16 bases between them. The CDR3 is CASSSPPLVAQYF. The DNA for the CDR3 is TGCGCCAGCAGCTCCCCTCCGTTAGTTGCGCAGTACTTC.

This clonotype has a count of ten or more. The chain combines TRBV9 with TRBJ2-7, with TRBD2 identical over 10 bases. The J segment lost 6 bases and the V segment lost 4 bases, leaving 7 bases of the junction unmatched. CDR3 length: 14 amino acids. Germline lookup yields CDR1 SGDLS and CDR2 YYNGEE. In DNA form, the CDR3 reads TGTGCCAGCAGCTCAGGACTAGCGGTGGGCGAGCAGTACTTC. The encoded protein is CASSSGLAVGEQYF. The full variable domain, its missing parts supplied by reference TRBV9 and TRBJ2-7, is DSGVTQTPKHLITATGQRVTLRCSPRSGDLSVYWYQQSLDQGLQFLIQYYNGEERAKGNILERFSAQQFPDLHSELNLSSLELGDSALYFCASSSGLAVGEQYFGPGTRLTVT.

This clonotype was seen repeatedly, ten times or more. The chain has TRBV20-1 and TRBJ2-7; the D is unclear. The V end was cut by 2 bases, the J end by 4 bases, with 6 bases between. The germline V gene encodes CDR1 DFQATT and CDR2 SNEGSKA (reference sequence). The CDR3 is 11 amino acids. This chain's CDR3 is CSARTFYEQYF. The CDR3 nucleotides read TGCAGTGCTAGAACCTTTTACGAGCAGTACTTC.

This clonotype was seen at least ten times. In DNA form, the CDR3 reads TGTGCCAGCAGCCGCGGGTACGATCAGCCCCAGCATTTT. This codes for CASSRGYDQPQHF. The genes are TRBV5-6 and TRBJ1-5, with D hard to call. In germline, CDR1 is SGHDT, CDR2 YYEEEE. V lost 4 bases and J 5 bases, leaving 10 bases between the germline ends. CDR3 length: 13 amino acids.

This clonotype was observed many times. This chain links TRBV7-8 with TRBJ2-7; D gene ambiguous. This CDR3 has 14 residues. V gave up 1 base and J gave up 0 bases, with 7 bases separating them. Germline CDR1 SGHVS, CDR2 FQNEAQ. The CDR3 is CASSLGWSSYEQYF. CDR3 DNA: TGTGCCAGCAGCTTAGGATGGAGCTCCTACGAGCAGTACTTC.

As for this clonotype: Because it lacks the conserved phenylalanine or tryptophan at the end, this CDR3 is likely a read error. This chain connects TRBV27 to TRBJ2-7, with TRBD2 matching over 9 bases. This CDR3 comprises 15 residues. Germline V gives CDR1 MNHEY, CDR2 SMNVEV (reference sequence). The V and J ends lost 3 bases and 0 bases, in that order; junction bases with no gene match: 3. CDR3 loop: CASSLETSGSYEQYI. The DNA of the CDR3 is TGTGCCAGCAGTTTGGAGACTAGCGGCTCCTACGAGCAGTACATC.